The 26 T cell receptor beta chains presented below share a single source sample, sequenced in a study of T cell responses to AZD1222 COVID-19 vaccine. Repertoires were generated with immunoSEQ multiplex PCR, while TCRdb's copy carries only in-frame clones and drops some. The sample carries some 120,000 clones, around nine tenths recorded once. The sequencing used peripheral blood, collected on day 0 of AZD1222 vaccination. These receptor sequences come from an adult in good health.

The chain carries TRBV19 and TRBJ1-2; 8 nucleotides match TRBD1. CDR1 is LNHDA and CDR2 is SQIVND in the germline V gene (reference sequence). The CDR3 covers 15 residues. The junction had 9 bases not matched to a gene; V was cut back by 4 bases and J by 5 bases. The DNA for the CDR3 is TGTGCCAGTAGTACCCGGCAGGGGGCTAGATATGGCTACACCTTC. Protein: CASSTRQGARYGYTF.

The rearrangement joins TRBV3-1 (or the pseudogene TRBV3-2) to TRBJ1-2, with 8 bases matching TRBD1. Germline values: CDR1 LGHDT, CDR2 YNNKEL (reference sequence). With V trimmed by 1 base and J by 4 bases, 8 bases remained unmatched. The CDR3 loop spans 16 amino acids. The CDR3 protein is CASSQGYRGVGYGYTF. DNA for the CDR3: TGTGCCAGCAGCCAAGGGTACAGGGGGGTAGGCTATGGCTACACCTTC.

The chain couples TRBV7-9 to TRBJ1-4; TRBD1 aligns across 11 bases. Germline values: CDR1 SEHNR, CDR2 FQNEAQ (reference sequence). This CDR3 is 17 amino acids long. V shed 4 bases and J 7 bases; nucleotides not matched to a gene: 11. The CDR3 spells CASSSGTGGVVGEKLFF. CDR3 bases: TGTGCCAGCAGCTCCGGGACAGGGGGGGTCGTTGGTGAAAAACTGTTTTTT. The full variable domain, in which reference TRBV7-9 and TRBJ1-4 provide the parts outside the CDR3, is DTGVSQNPRHKITKRGQNVTFRCDPISEHNRLYWYRQTLGQGPEFLTYFQNEAQLEKSRLLSDRFSAERPKGSFSTLEIQRTEQGDSAMYLCASSSGTGGVVGEKLFFGSGTQLSVL.

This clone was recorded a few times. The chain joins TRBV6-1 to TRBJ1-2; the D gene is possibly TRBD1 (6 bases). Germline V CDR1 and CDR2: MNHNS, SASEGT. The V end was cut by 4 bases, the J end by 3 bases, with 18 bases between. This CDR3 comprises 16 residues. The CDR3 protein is CASSGTDLGTYYGYTF. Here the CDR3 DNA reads TGTGCCAGCAGTGGAACGGATCTAGGGACATACTATGGCTACACCTTC.

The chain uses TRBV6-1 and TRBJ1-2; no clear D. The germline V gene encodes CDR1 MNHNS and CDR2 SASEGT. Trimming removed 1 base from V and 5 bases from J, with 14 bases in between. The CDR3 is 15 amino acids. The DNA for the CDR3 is TGTGCCAGCAGTGAAGGGGCATCCGGGAGATATGGCTACACCTTC. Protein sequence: CASSEGASGRYGYTF.

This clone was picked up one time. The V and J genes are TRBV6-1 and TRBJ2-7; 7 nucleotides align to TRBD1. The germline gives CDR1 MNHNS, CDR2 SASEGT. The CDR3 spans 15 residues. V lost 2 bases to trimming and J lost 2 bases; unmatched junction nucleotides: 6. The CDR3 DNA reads TGTGCCAGCAGTGAACGACAGGGCTTCCCCTACGAGCAGTACTTC. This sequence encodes CASSERQGFPYEQYF.

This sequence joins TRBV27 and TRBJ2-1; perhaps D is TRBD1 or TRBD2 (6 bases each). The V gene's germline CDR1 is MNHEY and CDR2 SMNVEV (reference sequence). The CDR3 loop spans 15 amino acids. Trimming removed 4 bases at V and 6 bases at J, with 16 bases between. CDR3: CASSSALRGRNEQFF. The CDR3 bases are TGTGCCAGCAGTTCCGCCTTACGGGGGCGCAATGAGCAGTTCTTC.

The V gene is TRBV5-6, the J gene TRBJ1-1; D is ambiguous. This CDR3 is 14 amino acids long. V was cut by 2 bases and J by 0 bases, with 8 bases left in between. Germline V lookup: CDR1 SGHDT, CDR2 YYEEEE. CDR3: CASSLPELNTEAFF. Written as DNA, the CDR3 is TGTGCCAGCAGCTTACCCGAATTGAACACTGAAGCTTTCTTT.

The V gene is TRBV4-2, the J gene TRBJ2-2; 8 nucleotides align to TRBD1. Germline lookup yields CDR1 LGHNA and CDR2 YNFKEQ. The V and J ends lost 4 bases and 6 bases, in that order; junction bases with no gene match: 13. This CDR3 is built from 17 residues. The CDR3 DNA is TGTGCCAGCAGCCTCAGCGGTCAGGGGGCGCGGTCCGGGGAGCTGTTTTTT. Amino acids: CASSLSGQGARSGELFF.

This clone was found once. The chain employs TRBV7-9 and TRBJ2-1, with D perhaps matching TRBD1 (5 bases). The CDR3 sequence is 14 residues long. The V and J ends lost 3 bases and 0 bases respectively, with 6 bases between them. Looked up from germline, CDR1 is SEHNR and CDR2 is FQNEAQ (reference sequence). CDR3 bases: TGTGCCAGCAGCTTTGACAGCTCCTACAATGAGCAGTTCTTC. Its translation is CASSFDSSYNEQFF.

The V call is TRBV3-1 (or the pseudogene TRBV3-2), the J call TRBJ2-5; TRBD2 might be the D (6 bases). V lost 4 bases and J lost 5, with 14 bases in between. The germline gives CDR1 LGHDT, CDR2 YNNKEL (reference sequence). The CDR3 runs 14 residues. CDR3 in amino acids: CASSPGDPGETQYF. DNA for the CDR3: TGTGCCAGCAGCCCGGGGGACCCTGGGGAGACCCAGTACTTC.

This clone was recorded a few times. CDR3 in DNA: TGTGCCAGCAGCCAGGCGGGGGGCCGTTACAATGAGCAGTTCTTC. Translating it yields CASSQAGGRYNEQFF. This chain uses TRBV7-8 with TRBJ2-1; 8 bases line up with TRBD2. Trimming cost V 5 bases and J 4 bases; bases outside gene matches: 7. This CDR3 is 15 amino acids long. Germline CDR1 and CDR2: SGHVS and FQNEAQ.

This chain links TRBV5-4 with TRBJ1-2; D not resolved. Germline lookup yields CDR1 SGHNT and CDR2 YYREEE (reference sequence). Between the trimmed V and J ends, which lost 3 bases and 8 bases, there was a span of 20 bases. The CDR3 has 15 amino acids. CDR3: CASSYPGEGLGGYTF. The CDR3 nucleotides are TGTGCCAGCAGCTATCCTGGTGAGGGCCTCGGGGGCTACACCTTC.

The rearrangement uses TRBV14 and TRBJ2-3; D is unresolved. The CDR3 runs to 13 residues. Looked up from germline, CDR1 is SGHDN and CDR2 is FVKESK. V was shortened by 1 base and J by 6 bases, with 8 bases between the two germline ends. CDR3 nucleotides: TGTGCCAGCAGCCAAGTCATTGGGGATACGCAGTATTTT. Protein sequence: CASSQVIGDTQYF.

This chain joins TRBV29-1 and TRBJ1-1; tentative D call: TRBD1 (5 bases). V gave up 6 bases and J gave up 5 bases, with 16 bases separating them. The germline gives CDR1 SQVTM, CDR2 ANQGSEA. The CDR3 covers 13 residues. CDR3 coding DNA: TGCAGCGTCCACGGGTGGGGGAGTACTGAAGCTTTCTTT. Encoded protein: CSVHGWGSTEAFF.

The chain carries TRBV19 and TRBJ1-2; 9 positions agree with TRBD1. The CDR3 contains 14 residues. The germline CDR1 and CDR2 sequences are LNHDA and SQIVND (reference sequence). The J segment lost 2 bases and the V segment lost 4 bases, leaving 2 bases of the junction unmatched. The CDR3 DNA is TGTGCCAGTAGTAGGGACAGGGCAAACTATGGCTACACCTTC. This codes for CASSRDRANYGYTF.

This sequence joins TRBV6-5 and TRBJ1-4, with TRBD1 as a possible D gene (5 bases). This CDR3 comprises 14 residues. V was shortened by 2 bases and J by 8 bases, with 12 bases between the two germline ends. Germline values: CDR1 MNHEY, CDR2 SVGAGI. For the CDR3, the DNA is TGTGCCAGCAGTTACGGCCTGGGGGACGAAAAACTGTTTTTT. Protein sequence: CASSYGLGDEKLFF.

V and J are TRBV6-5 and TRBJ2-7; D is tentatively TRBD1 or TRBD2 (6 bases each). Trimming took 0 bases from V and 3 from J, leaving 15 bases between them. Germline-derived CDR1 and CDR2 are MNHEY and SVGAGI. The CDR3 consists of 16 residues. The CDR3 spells CASSYSLGGGFYEQYF. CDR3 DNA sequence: TGTGCCAGCAGTTACTCTCTCGGAGGGGGATTCTACGAGCAGTACTTC.

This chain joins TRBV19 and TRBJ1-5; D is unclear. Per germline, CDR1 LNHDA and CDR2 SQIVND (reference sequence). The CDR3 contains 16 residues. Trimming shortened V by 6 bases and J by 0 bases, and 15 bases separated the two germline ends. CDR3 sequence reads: CASSLDGLDSNQPQHF. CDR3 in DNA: TGTGCCAGTAGCCTAGACGGGTTAGATAGCAATCAGCCCCAGCATTTT.

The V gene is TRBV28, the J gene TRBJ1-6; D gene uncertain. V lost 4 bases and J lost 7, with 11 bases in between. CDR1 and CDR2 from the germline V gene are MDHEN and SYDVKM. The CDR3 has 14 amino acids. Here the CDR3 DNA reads TGTGCCAGCAGTTCTCCCCGGCCAAATTCACCCCTCCACTTT. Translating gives CASSSPRPNSPLHF.

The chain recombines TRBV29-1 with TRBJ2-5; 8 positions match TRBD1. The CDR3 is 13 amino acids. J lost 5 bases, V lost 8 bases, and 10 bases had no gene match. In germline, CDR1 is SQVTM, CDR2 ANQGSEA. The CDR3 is CSCWTGPVETQYF. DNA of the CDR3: TGCAGCTGTTGGACAGGGCCGGTGGAGACCCAGTACTTC. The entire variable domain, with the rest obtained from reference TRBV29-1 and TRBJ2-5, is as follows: SAVISQKPSRDICQRGTSLTIQCQVDSQVTMMFWYRQQPGQSLTLIATANQGSEATYESGFVIDKFPISRPNLTFSTLTVSNMSPEDSSIYLCSCWTGPVETQYFGPGTRLLVL.

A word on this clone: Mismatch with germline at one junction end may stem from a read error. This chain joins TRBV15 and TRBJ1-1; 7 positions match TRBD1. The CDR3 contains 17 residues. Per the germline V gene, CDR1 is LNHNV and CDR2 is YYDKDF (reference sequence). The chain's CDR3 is CATRRGLNEGANTEAFF. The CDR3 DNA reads TGTGCCACCAGGAGAGGGTTAAATGAGGGGGCGAACACTGAAGCTTTCTTT. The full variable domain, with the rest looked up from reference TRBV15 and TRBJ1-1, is DAMVIQNPRYQVTQFGKPVTLSCSQTLNHNVMYWYQQKSSQAPKLLFHYYDKDFNNEADTPDNFQSRRPNTSFCFLDIRSPGLGDTAMYLCATRRGLNEGANTEAFFGQGTRLTVV.

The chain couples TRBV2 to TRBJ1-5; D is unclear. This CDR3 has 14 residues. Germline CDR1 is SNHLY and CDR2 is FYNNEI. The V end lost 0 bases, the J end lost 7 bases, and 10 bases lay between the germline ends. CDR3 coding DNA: TGTGCCAGCAGTGAAGCGCTTGGGGAGCAGCCCCAGCATTTT. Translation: CASSEALGEQPQHF.

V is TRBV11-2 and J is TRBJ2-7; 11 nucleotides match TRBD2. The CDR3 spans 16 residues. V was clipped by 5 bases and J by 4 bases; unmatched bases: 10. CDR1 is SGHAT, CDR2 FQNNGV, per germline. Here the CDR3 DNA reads TGTGCCAGCAGCCCTCATAGACTAGCGGGGACGTACGAGCAGTACTTC. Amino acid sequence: CASSPHRLAGTYEQYF. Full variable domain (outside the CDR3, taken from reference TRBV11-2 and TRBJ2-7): EAGVAQSPRYKIIEKRQSVAFWCNPISGHATLYWYQQILGQGPKLLIQFQNNGVVDDSQLPKDRFSAERLKGVDSTLKIQPAKLEDSAVYLCASSPHRLAGTYEQYFGPGTRLTVT.

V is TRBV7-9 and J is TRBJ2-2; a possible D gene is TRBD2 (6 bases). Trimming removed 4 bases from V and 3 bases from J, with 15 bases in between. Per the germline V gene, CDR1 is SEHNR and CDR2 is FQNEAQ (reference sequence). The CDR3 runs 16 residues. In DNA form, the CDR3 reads TGTGCCAGCAGCTCTACTAGCCATGAATACACCGGGGAGCTGTTTTTT. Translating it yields CASSSTSHEYTGELFF.

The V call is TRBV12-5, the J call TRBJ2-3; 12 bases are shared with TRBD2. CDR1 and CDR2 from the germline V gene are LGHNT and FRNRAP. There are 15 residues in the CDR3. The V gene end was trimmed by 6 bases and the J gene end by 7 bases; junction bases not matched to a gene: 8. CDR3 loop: CASGPASGGANTQYF. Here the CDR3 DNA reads TGTGCTAGTGGCCCGGCTAGCGGGGGGGCAAATACGCAGTATTTT.